The rows below give T cell receptor beta chains drawn from one sample of a study. TCRdb passed the 5' RACE reads through MiXCR, listing each CDR3 protein once. The table lists roughly 42,000 distinct CDR3 sequences, roughly a fifth of them singletons. What was sequenced was Tregs sorted from blood. Every receptor here comes from a female donor with breast cancer. CDR3s include the opening cysteine and the closing phenylalanine or tryptophan. Each record gives: clone size, V gene, J gene, D gene, CDR3 protein, CDR3 DNA. The D gene is left open where the match is weak. A row's size may be missing; if present it is once, few, many or a size class.

many	TRBV4-1	TRBJ2-7	TRBD2	CASSLRTSGNSYEQYF	TGCGCCAGCAGCCTAAGGACTAGCGGGAACTCCTACGAGCAGTACTTC
many	TRBV20-1	TRBJ2-7	TRBD1	CSARDREQGSTYEQYF	TGCAGTGCTAGAGATCGGGAACAGGGGAGCACCTACGAGCAGTACTTC
once	TRBV15	TRBJ1-5	NA	CATSRAGQGPTQPQHF	TGTGCCACCAGCAGAGCTGGGCAGGGACCGACTCAGCCCCAGCATTTT
once	TRBV20-1	TRBJ2-7	NA	CSDRGRGILEQYF	TGCAGTGACAGAGGACGAGGGATCCTCGAGCAGTACTTC
many	TRBV6-2/TRBV6-3	TRBJ2-1	NA	CASSYSRERGYNEQFF	TGTGCCAGCAGTTACTCGAGGGAACGGGGCTACAATGAGCAGTTCTTC
NA	TRBV7-2	TRBJ2-5	NA	CASSSQKAGQETQYF	TGTGCCAGCAGCTCCCAGAAAGCGGGCCAAGAGACCCAGTACTTC
NA	TRBV2	TRBJ2-7	NA	CASSEEISSYEQYF	TGTGCCAGCAGTGAGGAAATCAGCTCCTACGAGCAGTACTTC
many	TRBV27	TRBJ1-6	NA	CASSFRGPNSPLHF	TGTGCCAGCAGTTTTCGAGGTCCTAATTCACCCCTCCACTTT
many	TRBV6-5	TRBJ1-1	NA	CASSPIQGLSDTEAFF	TGTGCCAGCAGCCCCATACAGGGACTTAGTGACACTGAAGCTTTCTTT
many	TRBV6-5	TRBJ2-7	NA	CASSHGEPGEQYF	TGTGCCAGCAGCCACGGGGAGCCTGGCGAGCAGTACTTC
NA	TRBV29-1	TRBJ1-5	NA	CGVEEEEPNQPQHF	TGCGGCGTTGAAGAGGAGGAGCCCAATCAGCCCCAGCATTTT
few	TRBV27	TRBJ1-1	NA	CASSVQGRTTEAFF	TGTGCCAGCAGTGTCCAGGGGAGGACCACTGAAGCTTTCTTT
NA	TRBV28	TRBJ2-1	TRBD2	CASTRASGRSSYNEQFF	TGTGCCAGCACCCGGGCTAGCGGGCGGAGCTCCTACAATGAGCAGTTCTTC
NA	TRBV2	TRBJ2-3	NA	CASSGNTDTQYF	TGTGCCAGCAGTGGGAACACAGATACGCAGTATTTT
few	TRBV6-1	TRBJ2-7	NA	CASSDARDEQYF	TGTGCCAGCAGTGACGCAAGAGACGAGCAGTACTTC
many	TRBV5-1	TRBJ2-3	TRBD2	CASSSGLARLTDTQYF	TGCGCCAGCAGCTCCGGACTAGCTAGACTCACAGATACGCAGTATTTT
NA	TRBV5-1	TRBJ1-2	NA	CTSSFDSALSGYTF	TGCACCAGCAGCTTCGACAGTGCCCTGAGTGGCTACACCTTC
few	TRBV27	TRBJ2-3	NA	CASSPHTDTQYF	TGTGCCAGCTCACCCCACACAGATACGCAGTATTTT
NA	TRBV20-1	TRBJ2-7	NA	CSARFMASREQYF	TGCAGTGCTAGGTTCATGGCATCGCGGGAGCAGTACTTC
NA	TRBV29-1	TRBJ2-1	NA	CSAPEYNEQFF	TGCAGCGCCCCTGAGTACAATGAGCAGTTCTTC
many	TRBV7-3	TRBJ2-2	NA	CASSPSGQGFITGELFF	TGTGCCAGCAGCCCTTCCGGGCAGGGGTTTATCACCGGGGAGCTGTTTTTT
many	TRBV15	TRBJ1-5	NA	CATTPIGGSNQPQHF	TGTGCCACCACCCCGATAGGCGGTTCCAATCAGCCCCAGCATTTT
many	TRBV4-2	TRBJ2-1	TRBD2	CASSRLAGGLSSYNEQFF	TGTGCCAGCAGCCGGCTAGCGGGAGGCCTGAGCTCCTACAATGAGCAGTTCTTC
NA	TRBV12-3/TRBV12-4	TRBJ2-7	NA	CASSEEGTLPYEQYF	TGTGCTAGCAGCGAAGAGGGGACTCTCCCCTACGAGCAGTACTTC
NA	TRBV12-3/TRBV12-4	TRBJ1-1	TRBD1	CTSSLRQGGWTEAFF	TGTACCAGCAGTTTACGACAGGGTGGATGGACTGAAGCTTTCTTT
many	TRBV30	TRBJ2-6	NA	CAWSVLGSGANVLTF	TGTGCCTGGAGTGTACTCGGCTCTGGGGCCAACGTCCTGACTTTC
many	TRBV7-3	TRBJ2-1	NA	CASSLNRINNEQFF	TGTGCCAGCAGCTTAAACAGGATAAACAATGAGCAGTTCTTC
many	TRBV5-1	TRBJ2-6	NA	CASSGSSGANVLTF	TGCGCCAGCAGCGGAAGCTCTGGGGCCAACGTCCTGACTTTC
few	TRBV5-4	TRBJ1-1	NA	CASSLTFRTEAFF	TGTGCCAGCAGCTTGACCTTCCGCACTGAAGCTTTCTTT
NA	TRBV28	TRBJ1-4	TRBD1	CASSLLQGARDEKLFF	TGTGCCAGCAGTTTACTACAGGGGGCAAGAGATGAAAAACTGTTTTTT
NA	TRBV7-8	TRBJ2-3	NA	CASTSEPTDTQYF	TGTGCCAGCACCTCAGAACCCACAGATACGCAGTATTTT
many	TRBV12-3/TRBV12-4	TRBJ2-5	NA	CASSSGRRVQETQYF	TGTGCCAGCAGTAGCGGGCGCAGGGTCCAAGAGACCCAGTACTTC
NA	TRBV6-5	TRBJ1-3	TRBD1	CASGLADRAPGNTIYF	TGTGCCAGCGGCCTTGCAGACAGGGCACCCGGAAACACCATATATTTT
few	TRBV11-2	TRBJ2-2	NA	CASSLGGVAGELFF	TGTGCCAGCAGCTTAGGCGGGGTCGCAGGGGAGCTGTTTTTT
many	TRBV12-3/TRBV12-4	TRBJ2-7	NA	CASSSGTVTYEQYF	TGTGCCAGCAGTTCCGGGACGGTAACCTACGAGCAGTACTTC
few	TRBV28	TRBJ1-6	NA	CASSLVQYSPLHF	TGTGCCAGCAGTTTAGTCCAATATTCACCCCTCCACTTT
NA	TRBV7-9	TRBJ2-3	TRBD2	CASSPLAGITDTQYF	TGTGCCAGCAGCCCACTAGCGGGGATCACAGATACGCAGTATTTT
few	TRBV7-9	TRBJ2-2	NA	CASTPPGLQSNTGELFF	TGTGCCAGCACCCCGCCGGGACTGCAATCGAACACCGGGGAGCTGTTTTTT
NA	TRBV5-1	TRBJ2-7	TRBD2	CASRRTSGGTYEQYF	TGCGCCAGCAGGCGGACTAGCGGGGGGACCTACGAGCAGTACTTC
NA	TRBV12-3/TRBV12-4	TRBJ1-5	NA	CASTLGSNRPQHF	TGTGCCAGCACGCTGGGGAGCAATCGGCCCCAGCATTTT